This entry features one TCR beta chain sequence. The length of the CDR3 is 15 residues. The V and J ends lost 1 base and 0 bases respectively, with 9 bases between them. The data are from a study of OX40 agonist ivuxolimab in advanced cancers. TCRdb's table, derived via immunoSEQ multiplex PCR, lists solely in-frame clones and lacks some. In the table there are about 60,000 clones, about 89% of which are singletons. The clonotype was recovered from an adult with an advanced solid tumor such as melanoma, head and neck, liver or kidney cancer. The sequences come from CD4+ or CD8+ T cells sorted from blood, collected in a trial of the OX40 agonist ivuxolimab. V gene TRBV23-1 combines with J gene TRBJ1-1; D gene unclear. TRBV23-1 is labeled an ORF, and its function is uncertain. This CDR3 reads CASSQLGYMNTEAFF. The CDR3 DNA follows: TGCGCCAGCAGTCAATTAGGTTATATGAACACTGAAGCTTTCTTT.